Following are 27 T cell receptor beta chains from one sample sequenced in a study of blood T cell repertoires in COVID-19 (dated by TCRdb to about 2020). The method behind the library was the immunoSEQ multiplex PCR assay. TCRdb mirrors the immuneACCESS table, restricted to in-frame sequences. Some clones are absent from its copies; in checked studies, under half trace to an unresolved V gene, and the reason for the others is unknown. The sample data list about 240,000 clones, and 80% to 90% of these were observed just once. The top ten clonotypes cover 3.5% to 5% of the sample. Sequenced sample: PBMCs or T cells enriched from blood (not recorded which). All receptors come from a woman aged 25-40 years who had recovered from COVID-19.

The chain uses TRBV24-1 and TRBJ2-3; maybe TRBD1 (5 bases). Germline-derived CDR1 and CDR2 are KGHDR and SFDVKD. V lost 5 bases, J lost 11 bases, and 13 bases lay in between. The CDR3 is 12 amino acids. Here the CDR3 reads CATSVVGQEQYF. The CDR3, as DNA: TGTGCCACCAGTGTTGTAGGACAAGAGCAGTATTTT.

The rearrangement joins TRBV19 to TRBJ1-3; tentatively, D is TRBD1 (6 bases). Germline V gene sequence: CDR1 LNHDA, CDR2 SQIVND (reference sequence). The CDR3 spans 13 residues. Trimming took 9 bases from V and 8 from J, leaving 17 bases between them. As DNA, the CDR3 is TGTGCCAGCAGCGGGGGGCGAGGATACACCATATATTTT. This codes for CASSGGRGYTIYF.

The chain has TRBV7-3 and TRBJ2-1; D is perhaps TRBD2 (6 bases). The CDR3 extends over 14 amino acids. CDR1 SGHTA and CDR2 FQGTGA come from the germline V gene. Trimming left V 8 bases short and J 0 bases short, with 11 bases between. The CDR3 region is CASGRDASYNEQFF. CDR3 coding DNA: TGTGCCAGCGGGCGGGACGCCTCCTACAATGAGCAGTTCTTC.

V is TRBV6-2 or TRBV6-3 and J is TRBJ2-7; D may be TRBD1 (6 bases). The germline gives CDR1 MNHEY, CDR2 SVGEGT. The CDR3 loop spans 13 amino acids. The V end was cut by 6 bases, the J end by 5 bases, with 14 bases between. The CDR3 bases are TGTGCCAGCAGCCCCAGGTGGGGGCACGAGCAGTACTTC. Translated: CASSPRWGHEQYF.

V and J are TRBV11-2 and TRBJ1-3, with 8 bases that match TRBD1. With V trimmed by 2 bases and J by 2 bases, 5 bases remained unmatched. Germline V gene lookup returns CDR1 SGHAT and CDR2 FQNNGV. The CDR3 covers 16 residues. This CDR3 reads CASSLLSTGAGNTIYF. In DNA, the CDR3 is TGTGCCAGCAGCTTACTATCGACAGGGGCTGGAAACACCATATATTTT.

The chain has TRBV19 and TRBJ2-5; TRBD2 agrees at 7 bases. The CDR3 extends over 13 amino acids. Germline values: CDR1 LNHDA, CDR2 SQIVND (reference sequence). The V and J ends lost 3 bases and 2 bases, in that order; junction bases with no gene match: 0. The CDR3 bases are TGTGCCAGTAGTATGGGGGGGCAAGAGACCCAGTACTTC. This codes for CASSMGGQETQYF.

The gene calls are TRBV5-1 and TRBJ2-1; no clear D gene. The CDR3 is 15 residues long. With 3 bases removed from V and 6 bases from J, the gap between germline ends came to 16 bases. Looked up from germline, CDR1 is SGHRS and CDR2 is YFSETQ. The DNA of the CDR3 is TGCGCCAGCAGCTCGGCTCCGTTCAGGTCCAATGAGCAGTTCTTC. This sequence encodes CASSSAPFRSNEQFF.

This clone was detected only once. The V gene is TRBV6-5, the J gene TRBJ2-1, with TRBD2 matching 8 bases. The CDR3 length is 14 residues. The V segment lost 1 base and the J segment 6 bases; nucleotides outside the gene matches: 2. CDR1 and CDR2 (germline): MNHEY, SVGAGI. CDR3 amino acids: CASSYYGTSNEQFF. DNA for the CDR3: TGTGCCAGCAGTTACTATGGGACTAGCAATGAGCAGTTCTTC.

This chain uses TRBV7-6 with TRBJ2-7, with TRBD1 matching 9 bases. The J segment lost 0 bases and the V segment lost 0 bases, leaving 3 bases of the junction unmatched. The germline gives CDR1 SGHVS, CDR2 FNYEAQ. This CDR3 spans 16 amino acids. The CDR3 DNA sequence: TGTGCCAGCAGCTTAGCAGACAGGGGGAGCTCCTACGAGCAGTACTTC. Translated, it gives CASSLADRGSSYEQYF.

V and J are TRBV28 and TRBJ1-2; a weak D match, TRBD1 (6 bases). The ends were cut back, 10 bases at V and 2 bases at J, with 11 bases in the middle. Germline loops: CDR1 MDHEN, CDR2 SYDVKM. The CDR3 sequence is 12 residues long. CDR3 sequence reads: CAIGQLNYGYTF. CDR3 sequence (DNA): TGTGCCATTGGACAGCTGAACTATGGCTACACCTTC.

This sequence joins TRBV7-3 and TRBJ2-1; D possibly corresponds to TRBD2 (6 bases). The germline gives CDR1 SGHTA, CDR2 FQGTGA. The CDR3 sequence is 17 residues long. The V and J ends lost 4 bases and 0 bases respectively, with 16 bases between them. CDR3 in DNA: TGTGCCAGCAGCTCCACCCCGGCGGGAAGCTCCTACAATGAGCAGTTCTTC. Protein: CASSSTPAGSSYNEQFF.

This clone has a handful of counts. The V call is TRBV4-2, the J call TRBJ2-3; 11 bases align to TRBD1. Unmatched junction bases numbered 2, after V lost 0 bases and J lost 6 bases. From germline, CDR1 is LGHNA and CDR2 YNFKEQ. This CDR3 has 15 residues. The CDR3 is CASSQEGTGGDTQYF. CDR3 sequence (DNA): TGTGCCAGCAGCCAAGAGGGGACAGGGGGGGATACGCAGTATTTT.

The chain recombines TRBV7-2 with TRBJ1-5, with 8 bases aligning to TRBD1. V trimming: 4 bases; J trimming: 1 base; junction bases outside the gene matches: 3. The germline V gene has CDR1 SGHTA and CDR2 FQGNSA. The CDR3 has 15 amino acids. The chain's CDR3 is CASSSGGGSNQPQHF. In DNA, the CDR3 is TGTGCCAGCAGCTCAGGGGGCGGGAGCAATCAGCCCCAGCATTTT.

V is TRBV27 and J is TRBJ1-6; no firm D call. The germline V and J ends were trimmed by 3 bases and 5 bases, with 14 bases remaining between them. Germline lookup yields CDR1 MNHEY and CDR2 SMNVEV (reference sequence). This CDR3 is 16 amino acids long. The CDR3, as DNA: TGTGCCAGCAGTTTTTCATCCCGGGAGAATAATTCACCCCTCCACTTT. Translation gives CASSFSSRENNSPLHF.

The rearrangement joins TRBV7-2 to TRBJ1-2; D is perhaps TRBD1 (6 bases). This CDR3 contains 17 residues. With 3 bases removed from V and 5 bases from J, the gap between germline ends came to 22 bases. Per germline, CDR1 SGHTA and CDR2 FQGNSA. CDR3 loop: CASSFQTGRTSQYGYTF. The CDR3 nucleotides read TGTGCCAGCAGCTTCCAGACAGGCCGAACCTCACAATATGGCTACACCTTC. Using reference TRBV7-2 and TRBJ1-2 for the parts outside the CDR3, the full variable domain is GAGVSQSPSNKVTEKGKDVELRCDPISGHTALYWYRQSLGQGLEFLIYFQGNSAPDKSGLPSDRFSAERTGGSVSTLTIQRTQQEDSAVYLCASSFQTGRTSQYGYTFGSGTRLTVV.

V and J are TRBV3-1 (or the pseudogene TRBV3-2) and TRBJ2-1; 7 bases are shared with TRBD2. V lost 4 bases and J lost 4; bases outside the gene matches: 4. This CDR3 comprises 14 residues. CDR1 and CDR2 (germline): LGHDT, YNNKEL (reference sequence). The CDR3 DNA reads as TGTGCCAGCAGCCCGGGACTACTGTACAATGAGCAGTTCTTC. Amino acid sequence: CASSPGLLYNEQFF.

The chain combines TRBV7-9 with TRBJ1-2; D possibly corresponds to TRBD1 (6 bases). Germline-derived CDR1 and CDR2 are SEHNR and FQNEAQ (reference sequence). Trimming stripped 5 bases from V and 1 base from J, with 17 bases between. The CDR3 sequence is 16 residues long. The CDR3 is CASSPGQTKGNYGYTF. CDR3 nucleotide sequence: TGTGCCAGCAGCCCAGGACAGACCAAGGGTAACTATGGCTACACCTTC.

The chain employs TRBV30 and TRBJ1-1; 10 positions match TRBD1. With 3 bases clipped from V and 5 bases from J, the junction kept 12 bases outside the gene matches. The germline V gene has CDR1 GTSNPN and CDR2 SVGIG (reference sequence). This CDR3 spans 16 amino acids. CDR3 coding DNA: TGTGCCTGGAGGATAAGGACAGGGGGTGGAAAAACTGAAGCTTTCTTT. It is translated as CAWRIRTGGGKTEAFF.

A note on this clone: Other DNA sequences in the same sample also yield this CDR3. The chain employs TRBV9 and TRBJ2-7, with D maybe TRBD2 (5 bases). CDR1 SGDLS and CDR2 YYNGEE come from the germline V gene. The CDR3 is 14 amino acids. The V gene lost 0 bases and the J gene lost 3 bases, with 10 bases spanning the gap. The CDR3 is CASSVGSSSYEQYF. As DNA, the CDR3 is TGTGCCAGCAGCGTAGGGTCTAGCAGCTACGAGCAGTACTTC.

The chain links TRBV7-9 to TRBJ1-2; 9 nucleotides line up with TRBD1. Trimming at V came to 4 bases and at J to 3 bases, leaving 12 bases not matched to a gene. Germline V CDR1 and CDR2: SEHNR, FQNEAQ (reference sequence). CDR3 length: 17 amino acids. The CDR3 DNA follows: TGTGCCAGCAGCTCCCGGGACAGGGTGTCTGCTGACTATGGCTACACCTTC. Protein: CASSSRDRVSADYGYTF.

CDR3: CASSYTGGNQPQHF. The CDR3 region has the DNA TGTGCCAGCAGTTACACAGGGGGCAATCAGCCCCAGCATTTT. V and J are TRBV28 and TRBJ1-5, with 7 bases fitting TRBD1. This CDR3 is built from 14 residues. The germline V gene encodes CDR1 MDHEN and CDR2 SYDVKM. V gave up 4 bases and J gave up 2 bases; unmatched junction bases: 2.

CDR3 DNA: TGTGCCAGCAGCTTATCGGGGAGGGTGAACACCGGGGAGCTGTTTTTT. It encodes CASSLSGRVNTGELFF. This chain uses TRBV5-4 with TRBJ2-2, with 7 bases that match TRBD2. Germline V gene sequence: CDR1 SGHNT, CDR2 YYREEE (reference sequence). The CDR3 runs to 16 residues. With V trimmed by 2 bases and J by 1 base, 5 bases remained unmatched.

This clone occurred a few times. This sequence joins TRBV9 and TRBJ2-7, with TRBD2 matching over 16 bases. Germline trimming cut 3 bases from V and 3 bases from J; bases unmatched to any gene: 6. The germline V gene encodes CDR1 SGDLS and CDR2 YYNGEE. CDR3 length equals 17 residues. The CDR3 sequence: CASSGGLAGGSVYEQYF. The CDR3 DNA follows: TGTGCCAGCAGCGGGGGACTAGCGGGAGGGTCGGTCTACGAGCAGTACTTC.

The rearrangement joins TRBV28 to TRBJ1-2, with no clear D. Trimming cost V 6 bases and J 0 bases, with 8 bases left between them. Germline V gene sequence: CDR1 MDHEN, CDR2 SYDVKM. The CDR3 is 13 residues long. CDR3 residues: CASRETANYGYTF. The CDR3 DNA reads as TGTGCCAGCAGGGAAACAGCTAACTATGGCTACACCTTC.

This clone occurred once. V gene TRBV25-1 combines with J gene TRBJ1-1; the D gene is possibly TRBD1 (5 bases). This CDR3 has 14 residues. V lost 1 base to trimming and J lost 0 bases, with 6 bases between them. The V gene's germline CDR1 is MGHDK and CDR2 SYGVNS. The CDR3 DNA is TGTGCCAGCAGTGAATCAGGGATGAACACTGAAGCTTTCTTT. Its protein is CASSESGMNTEAFF.

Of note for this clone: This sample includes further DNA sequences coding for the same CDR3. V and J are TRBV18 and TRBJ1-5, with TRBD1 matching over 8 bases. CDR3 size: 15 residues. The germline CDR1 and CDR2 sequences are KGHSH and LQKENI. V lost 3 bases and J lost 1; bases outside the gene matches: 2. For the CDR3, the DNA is TGTGCCAGCTCACCTCAGGGGGCCAGCAATCAGCCCCAGCATTTT. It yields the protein CASSPQGASNQPQHF.

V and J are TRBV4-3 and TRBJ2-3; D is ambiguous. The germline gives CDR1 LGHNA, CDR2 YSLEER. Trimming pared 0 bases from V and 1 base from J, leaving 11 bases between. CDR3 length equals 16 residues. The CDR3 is CASSQDGLGGTDTQYF. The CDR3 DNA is TGCGCCAGCAGCCAAGACGGGTTAGGAGGCACAGATACGCAGTATTTT.